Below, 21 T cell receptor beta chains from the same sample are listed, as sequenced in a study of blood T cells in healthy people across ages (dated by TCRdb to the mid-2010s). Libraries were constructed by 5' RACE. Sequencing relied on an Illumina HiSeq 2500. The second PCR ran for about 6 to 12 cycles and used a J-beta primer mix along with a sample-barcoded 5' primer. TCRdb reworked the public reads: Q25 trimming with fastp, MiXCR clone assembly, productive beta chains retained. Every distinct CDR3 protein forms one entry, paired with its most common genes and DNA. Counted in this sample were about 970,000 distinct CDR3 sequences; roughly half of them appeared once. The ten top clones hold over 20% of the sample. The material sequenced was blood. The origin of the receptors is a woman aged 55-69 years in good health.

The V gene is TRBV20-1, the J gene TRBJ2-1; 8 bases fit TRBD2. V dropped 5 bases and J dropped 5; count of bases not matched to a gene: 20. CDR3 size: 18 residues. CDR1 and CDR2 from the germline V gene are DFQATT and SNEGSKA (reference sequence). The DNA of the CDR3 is TGCAGTGCTCGGGGGACTAGGGGGATCCCCGGGTCACACAATGAGCAGTTCTTC. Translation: CSARGTRGIPGSHNEQFF.

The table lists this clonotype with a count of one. The CDR3 region is CASSQGPTDKPLHF. DNA for the CDR3: TGTGCCAGCAGTCAGGGCCCTACCGATAAACCCCTCCACTTT. The V and J genes are TRBV12-3 or TRBV12-4 and TRBJ1-6; perhaps TRBD1 as D (5 bases). V lost 5 bases and J 12 bases, leaving 17 bases between the germline ends. CDR3 length: 14 amino acids.

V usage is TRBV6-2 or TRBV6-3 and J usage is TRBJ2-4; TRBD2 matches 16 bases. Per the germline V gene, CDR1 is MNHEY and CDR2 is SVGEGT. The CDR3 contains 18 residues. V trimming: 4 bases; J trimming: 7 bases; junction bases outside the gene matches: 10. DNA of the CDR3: TGTGCCAGCAGTTCCATCGGGACTAGCGGGAGGGCCATGAACATTCAGTACTTC. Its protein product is CASSSIGTSGRAMNIQYF.

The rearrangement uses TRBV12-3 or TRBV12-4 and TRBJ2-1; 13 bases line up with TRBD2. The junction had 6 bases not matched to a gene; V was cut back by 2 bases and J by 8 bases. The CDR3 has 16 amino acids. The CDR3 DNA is TGTGCCAGCAGTTTAACGACAACTAGCGGGAGGGATGAGCAGTTCTTC. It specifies CASSLTTTSGRDEQFF.

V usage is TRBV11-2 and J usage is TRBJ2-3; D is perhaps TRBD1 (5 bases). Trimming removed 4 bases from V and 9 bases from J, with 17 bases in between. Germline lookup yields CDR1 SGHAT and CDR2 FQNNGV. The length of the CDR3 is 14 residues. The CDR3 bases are TGTGCCAGCAGCTCTCCCGAAGGGTGGGGCACGCAGTATTTT. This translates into CASSSPEGWGTQYF.

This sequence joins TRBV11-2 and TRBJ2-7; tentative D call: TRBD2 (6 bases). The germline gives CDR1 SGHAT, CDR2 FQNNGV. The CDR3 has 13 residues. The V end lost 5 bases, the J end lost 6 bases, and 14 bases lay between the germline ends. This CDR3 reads CASSVGQGGEQYF. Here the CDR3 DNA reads TGTGCCAGCAGCGTAGGGCAGGGAGGCGAGCAGTACTTC.

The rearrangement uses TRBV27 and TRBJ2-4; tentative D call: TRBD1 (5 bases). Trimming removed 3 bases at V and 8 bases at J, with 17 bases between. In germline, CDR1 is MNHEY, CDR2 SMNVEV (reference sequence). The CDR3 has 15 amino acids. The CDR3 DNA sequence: TGTGCCAGCAGTTTCAGGGAAGGTCTGTTAGACATTCAGTACTTC. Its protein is CASSFREGLLDIQYF.

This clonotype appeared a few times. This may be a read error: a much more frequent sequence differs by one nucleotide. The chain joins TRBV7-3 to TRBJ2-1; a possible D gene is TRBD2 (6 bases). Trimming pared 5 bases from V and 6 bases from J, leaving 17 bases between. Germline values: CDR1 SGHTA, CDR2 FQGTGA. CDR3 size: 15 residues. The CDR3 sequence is CASSQGGLACNEQFF. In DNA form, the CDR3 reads TGTGCCAGCAGCCAGGGCGGCCTAGCGTGCAATGAGCAGTTCTTC.

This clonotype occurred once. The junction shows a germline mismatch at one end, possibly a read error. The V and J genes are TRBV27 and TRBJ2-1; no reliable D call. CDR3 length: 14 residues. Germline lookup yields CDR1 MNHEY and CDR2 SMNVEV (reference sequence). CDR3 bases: TGTACCAGCAGTTCGTGGGCGGATACAATGAGCCAGTTCTTC. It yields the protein CTSSSWADTMSQFF.

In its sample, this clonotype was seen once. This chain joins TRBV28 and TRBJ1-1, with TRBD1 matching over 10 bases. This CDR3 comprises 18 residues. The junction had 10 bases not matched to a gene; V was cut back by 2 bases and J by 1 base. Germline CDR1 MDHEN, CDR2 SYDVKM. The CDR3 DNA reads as TGTGCCAGCAGTTTAGATAATTGGGACAGGGGACCGAACACTGAAGCTTTCTTT. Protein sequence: CASSLDNWDRGPNTEAFF.

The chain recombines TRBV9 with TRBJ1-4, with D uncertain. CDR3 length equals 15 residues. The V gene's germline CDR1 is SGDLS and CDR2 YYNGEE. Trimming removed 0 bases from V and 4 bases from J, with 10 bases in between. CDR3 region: CASSVESGFNEKLFF. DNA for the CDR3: TGTGCCAGCAGCGTAGAATCCGGCTTTAATGAAAAACTGTTTTTT.

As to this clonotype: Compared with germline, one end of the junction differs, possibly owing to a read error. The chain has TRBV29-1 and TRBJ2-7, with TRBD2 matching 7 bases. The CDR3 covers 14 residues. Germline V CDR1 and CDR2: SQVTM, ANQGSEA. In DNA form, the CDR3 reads TGCAGCGTGGAAAGGACGCGACGGGACTACGAGCAGTGCTTC. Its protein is CSVERTRRDYEQCF.

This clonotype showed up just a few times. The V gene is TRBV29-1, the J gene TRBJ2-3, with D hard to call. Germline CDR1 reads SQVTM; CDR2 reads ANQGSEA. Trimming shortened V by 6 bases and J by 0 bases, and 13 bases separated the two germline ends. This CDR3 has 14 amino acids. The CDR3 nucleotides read TGCAGCGTCTGTACCGACGGGAGCACAGATACGCAGTATTTT. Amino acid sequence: CSVCTDGSTDTQYF.

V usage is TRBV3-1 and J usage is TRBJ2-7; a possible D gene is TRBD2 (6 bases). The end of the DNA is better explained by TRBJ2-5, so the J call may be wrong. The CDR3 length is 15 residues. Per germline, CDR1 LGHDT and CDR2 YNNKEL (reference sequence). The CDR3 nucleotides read TGTGCCAGCACGCCAGCGGAGGGGTCCAGGAAGACCCAGTACTTC. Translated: CASTPAEGSRKTQYF.

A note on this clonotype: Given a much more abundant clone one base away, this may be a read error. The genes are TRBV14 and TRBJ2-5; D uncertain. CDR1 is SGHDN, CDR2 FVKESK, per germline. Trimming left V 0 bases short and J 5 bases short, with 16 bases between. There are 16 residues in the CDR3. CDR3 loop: CASSQERKPRSETQYF. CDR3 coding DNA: TGTGCCAGCAGCCAAGAAAGAAAACCCCGGTCGGAGACCCAGTACTTC.

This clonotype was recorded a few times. The CDR3: CASSYGRGNGLKDTEAFF. As DNA, the CDR3 is TGTGCCAGCAGTTACGGTCGGGGGAATGGTTTAAAGGACACTGAAGCTTTCTTT. The chain couples TRBV6-2 or TRBV6-3 to TRBJ1-1, with D possibly matching TRBD1 (5 bases). The CDR3 is made up of 18 amino acids. Between the trimmed V and J ends, which lost 2 bases and 3 bases, there was a span of 22 bases. Germline CDR1 is MNHEY and CDR2 is SVGEGT.

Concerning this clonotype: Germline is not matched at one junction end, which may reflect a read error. CDR3 in DNA: TGTGCCAGCTCCGGGAGCCGACAGGTCCGCCGGGGGCAAGAGACCCAGTACTTT. This sequence encodes CASSGSRQVRRGQETQYF. The V call is TRBV18, the J call TRBJ2-5; either TRBD1 or TRBD2 may fit D (6 bases each). The CDR3 consists of 18 residues. The V gene's germline CDR1 is KGHSH and CDR2 LQKENI. Full variable domain (remainder filled in from reference TRBV18 and TRBJ2-5): NAGVMQNPRHLVRRRGQEARLRCSPMKGHSHVYWYRQLPEEGLKFMVYLQKENIIDESGMPKERFSAEFPKEGPSILRIQQVVRGDSAAYFCASSGSRQVRRGQETQYFGPGTRLLVL.

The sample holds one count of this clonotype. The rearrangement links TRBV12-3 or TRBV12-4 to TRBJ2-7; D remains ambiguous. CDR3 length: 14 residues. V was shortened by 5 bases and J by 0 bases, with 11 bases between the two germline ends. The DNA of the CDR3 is TGTGCCAGCAGTGCCGCCGAATACTCCTACGAGCAGTACTTC. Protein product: CASSAAEYSYEQYF.

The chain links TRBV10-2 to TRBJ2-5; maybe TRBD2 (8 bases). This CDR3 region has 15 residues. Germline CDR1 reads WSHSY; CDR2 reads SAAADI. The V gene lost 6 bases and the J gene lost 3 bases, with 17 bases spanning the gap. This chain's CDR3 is CASSRGGAGEETQYF. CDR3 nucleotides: TGCGCCAGCAGCAGGGGGGGAGCGGGAGAAGAGACCCAGTACTTC.

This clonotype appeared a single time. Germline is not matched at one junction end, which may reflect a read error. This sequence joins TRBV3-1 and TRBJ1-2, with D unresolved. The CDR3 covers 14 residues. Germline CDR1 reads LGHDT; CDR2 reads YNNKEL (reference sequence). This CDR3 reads CASSQGAALNGYTF. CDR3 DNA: TGTGCCAGCAGTCAAGGCGCGGCTTTGAATGGCTACACCTTC. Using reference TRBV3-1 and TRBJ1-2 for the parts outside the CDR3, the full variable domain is DTAVSQTPKYLVTQMGNDKSIKCEQNLGHDTMYWYKQDSKKFLKIMFSYNNKELIINETVPNRFSPKSPDKAHLNLHINSLELGDSAVYFCASSQGAALNGYTFGSGTRLTVV.

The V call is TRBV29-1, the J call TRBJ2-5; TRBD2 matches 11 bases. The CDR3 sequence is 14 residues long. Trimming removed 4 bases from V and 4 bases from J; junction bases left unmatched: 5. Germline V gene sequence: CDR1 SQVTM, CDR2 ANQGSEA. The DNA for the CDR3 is TGCAGCGTTGGAGGTAGCGGGAGGGGAGAGACCCAGTACTTC. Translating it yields CSVGGSGRGETQYF.